This T cell receptor beta chain was recorded in a study of CD8+ T cells in alopecia areata. Overall study results and limits: Sequences from scalp samples also cover resident alphabeta T cells of normal skin.

This clone has a handful of counts. Its target is not known. Isolated RNA was reverse transcribed into cDNA used as the sequencing template. Measured with immunoSEQ multiplex PCR; TCRdb has only the in-frame clones, and not every one. This table holds roughly 200,000 clones, roughly 63% found once. V lost 2 bases to trimming and J lost 1 base, with 9 bases between them. CDR1 is MNHEY and CDR2 is SMNVEV in the germline V gene (reference sequence). The CDR3 totals 15 residues. The specimen comprised CD4+ T cells sorted from blood, sampled at week 0. The genes are TRBV27 and TRBJ2-1; TRBD2 is a possible D gene (7 bases). This receptor was identified in a human donor with alopecia areata. Here the CDR3 reads CASSLEGGSYNEQFF. CDR3 DNA: TGTGCCAGCAGTTTAGAGGGGGGGTCCTACAATGAGCAGTTCTTC.